The rows below give T cell receptor beta chains drawn from one sample of a study of control samples from healthy donors and cancer patients. The assay was immunoSEQ multiplex PCR, and TCRdb's table has in-frame clones only and misses some. The sample has approximately 37,000 clones; around 82% are singletons. Sequenced: PBMCs. The origin of the receptors is a woman in her sixties with lung cancer. CDR3s include the opening cysteine and the closing phenylalanine or tryptophan. The order of the fields is J gene, CDR3 length, V gene, D gene, clone size, CDR3 protein, CDR3 DNA. D genes are given only for firm matches. Some rows have no size entry. The others give once, few or many, or a class for an expanded clone.

TRBJ1-6,15,TRBV2,TRBD1,-,CASRLGTAANSPLHF,TGTGCCAGCAGGTTAGGGACAGCGGCTAATTCACCCCTCCACTTT
TRBJ1-4,14,TRBV5-5,-,-,CASSLGSWNEKLFF,TGTGCCAGCAGCTTGGGTAGCTGGAATGAAAAACTGTTTTTT
TRBJ2-1,15,TRBV2,-,-,CASSQSGRADNEQFF,TGTGCCAGCAGTCAGAGCGGGCGGGCAGACAATGAGCAGTTCTTC
TRBJ2-5,15,TRBV2,TRBD1,once,CASSRQGSRQETQYF,TGTGCCAGCAGTCGACAGGGGTCGAGGCAAGAGACCCAGTACTTC
TRBJ1-4,15,TRBV18,TRBD1,-,CASSPPRTGEEKLFF,TGTGCCAGCTCACCACCAAGGACAGGGGAGGAAAAACTGTTTTTT
TRBJ2-7,14,TRBV9,-,-,CASSVGPDVHEQYF,TGTGCCAGCAGCGTAGGGCCGGACGTCCACGAGCAGTACTTC
TRBJ2-7,19,TRBV10-1,TRBD2,-,CASSEGHTLLAGNSYEQYF,TGCGCCAGCAGTGAGGGGCACACCCTACTAGCGGGAAACTCCTACGAGCAGTACTTC
TRBJ1-6,17,TRBV11-2,TRBD1,-,CASSFTGTAIYNSPLHF,TGTGCCAGCAGCTTCACTGGGACAGCCATCTATAATTCACCCCTCCACTTT
TRBJ2-1,14,TRBV10-3,TRBD2,-,CAISSAGGLDEQFF,TGTGCCATCAGTTCTGCGGGGGGGTTAGATGAGCAGTTCTTC
TRBJ2-7,14,TRBV19,TRBD1,-,CASSLGQGVPGQYF,TGTGCCAGTAGCCTAGGACAGGGGGTTCCCGGGCAGTACTTC
TRBJ1-5,15,TRBV7-9,-,-,CASNSTRVINQPQHF,TGTGCCAGCAACAGCACAAGAGTAATCAATCAGCCCCAGCATTTT
TRBJ2-7,13,TRBV2,-,-,CASSDGAGPEQYF,TGTGCCAGCAGTGATGGGGCAGGTCCCGAGCAGTACTTC
TRBJ2-7,16,TRBV7-3,-,-,CASSRTPGTYDYEQYF,TGTGCCAGCAGCCGGACGCCGGGGACATATGATTACGAGCAGTACTTC
TRBJ1-3,17,TRBV9,-,-,CASSGSRGAWHGNTIYF,TGTGCCAGCAGCGGGAGCAGGGGAGCCTGGCATGGAAACACCATATATTTT
TRBJ1-5,15,TRBV19,TRBD1,-,CASISGQGRSQPQHF,TGTGCCAGTATCTCCGGACAGGGGCGTAGTCAGCCCCAGCATTTT
TRBJ2-1,15,TRBV11-2,TRBD2,-,CASSLLAGGRNEQFF,TGTGCCAGCAGCTTACTCGCGGGGGGGCGAAATGAGCAGTTCTTC
TRBJ1-2,17,TRBV27,-,-,CASSPPLGGGAHYGYTF,TGTGCCAGCAGTCCCCCTCTGGGGGGGGGCGCCCACTATGGCTACACCTTC
TRBJ1-1,14,TRBV18,-,-,CASSPSGGEAEAFF,TGTGCCAGCTCACCATCGGGGGGGGAGGCTGAAGCTTTCTTT
TRBJ2-3,14,TRBV5-1,-,-,CASSLGGAADTQYF,TGCGCCAGCAGCTTAGGGGGGGCAGCAGATACGCAGTATTTT
TRBJ1-1,14,TRBV5-1,-,-,CASSLDSNLEVAFF,TGCGCCAGCAGCTTGGACTCAAATCTAGAGGTGGCTTTCTTT